Listed here are 25 T cell receptor beta chains from one sample, sequenced in a study of blood T cell repertoires in COVID-19. Sequenced by immunoSEQ multiplex PCR; TCRdb stores in-frame clones only, minus some. The sample includes 130,000 to 150,000 clones, 80% to 90% of them seen just once. The sample comprised peripheral blood. The origin of the receptors is a man aged 18 to 30 with COVID-19, enrolled during active disease.

The rearrangement uses TRBV4-3 and TRBJ1-4, with D possibly matching TRBD1 (5 bases). This CDR3 has 14 residues. CDR1 is LGHNA, CDR2 YSLEER, per germline. V shed 3 bases and J shed 8 bases, with 13 bases lying between them. Written as DNA, the CDR3 is TGCGCCAGCAGCCAGCGGGGGGGTGGAGAAAAACTGTTTTTT. Protein sequence: CASSQRGGGEKLFF.

In this sample, this clone turned up once. The chain recombines TRBV6-7 with TRBJ2-7, with 10 bases aligning to TRBD1. TRBV6-7 is assigned to the ORF class and has an uncertain function. There are 15 residues in the CDR3. Trimming cost V 6 bases and J 0 bases; bases outside gene matches: 5. The CDR3 loop reads CASRTGGPLSYEQYF. DNA of the CDR3: TGTGCCAGCAGGACAGGGGGCCCGCTCTCCTACGAGCAGTACTTC.

V is TRBV9 and J is TRBJ2-2; maybe TRBD1 (5 bases). Trimming took 3 bases from V and 2 from J, leaving 11 bases between them. The CDR3 is 15 amino acids. In germline, CDR1 is SGDLS, CDR2 YYNGEE. CDR3 sequence (DNA): TGTGCCAGCAGCGCCCAGTGGGGCAACACCGGGGAGCTGTTTTTT. As protein: CASSAQWGNTGELFF.

This rearrangement joins TRBV4-1 to TRBJ2-1, with 12 positions matching TRBD2. CDR3 length: 19 amino acids. The germline CDR1 and CDR2 sequences are MGHRA and YSYEKL. With 7 bases clipped from V and 7 bases from J, the junction kept 20 bases outside the gene matches. CDR3: CASTSQYVYETSGRNEQFF. The CDR3 DNA follows: TGCGCCAGCACCTCCCAATACGTATATGAGACTAGCGGGAGAAATGAGCAGTTCTTC.

The chain carries TRBV12-3 or TRBV12-4 and TRBJ1-2; D ambiguous. CDR3 length: 13 amino acids. Trimming left V 6 bases short and J 5 bases short, with 13 bases between. CDR3 protein: CASSQNWRYGYTF. The DNA of the CDR3 is TGTGCCAGCAGCCAGAACTGGAGGTATGGCTACACCTTC.

The J gene is TRBJ2-7, the V gene TRBV7-2; D gene ambiguous. Germline lookup yields CDR1 SGHTA and CDR2 FQGNSA. This CDR3 region has 15 residues. V lost 2 bases and J 2 bases, leaving 13 bases between the germline ends. CDR3 region: CASSLIGSRTYEQYF. DNA of the CDR3: TGTGCCAGCAGCTTAATCGGTAGTCGCACCTACGAGCAGTACTTC.

V and J are TRBV6-5 and TRBJ2-7, with 8 bases fitting TRBD2. J lost 4 bases, V lost 7 bases, and 9 bases had no gene match. This CDR3 is 14 amino acids long. Germline loops: CDR1 MNHEY, CDR2 SVGAGI. This CDR3 reads CASTNSGGPYEQYF. The CDR3 coding sequence is TGTGCCAGCACAAATTCGGGGGGGCCGTACGAGCAGTACTTC.

This clone was seen ten or more times. This chain uses TRBV28 with TRBJ1-6; 10 nucleotides line up with TRBD1. The V gene's germline CDR1 is MDHEN and CDR2 SYDVKM. The CDR3 loop spans 16 amino acids. Trimming removed 4 bases from V and 7 bases from J; junction bases left unmatched: 7. The CDR3 region has the DNA TGTGCCAGCAGTTGGGGGACAGGGGCTAGCAATTCACCCCTCCACTTT. It codes for CASSWGTGASNSPLHF.

The CDR3 bases are TGTGCCAGCAGCCAAATAAAGAGGGGGAGCTCTGAAGCTTTCTTT. This translates into CASSQIKRGSSEAFF. The chain couples TRBV3-1 (or the pseudogene TRBV3-2) to TRBJ1-1, with D perhaps matching TRBD1 (6 bases). Germline V gives CDR1 LGHDT, CDR2 YNNKEL (reference sequence). The CDR3 runs 15 residues. Trimming left V 2 bases short and J 6 bases short, with 16 bases between.

The CDR3 reads CASSSRQGYDTQYF. The DNA of the CDR3 is TGTGCCAGCAGCTCGAGGCAGGGTTATGATACGCAGTATTTT. V is TRBV7-2 and J is TRBJ2-3; TRBD1 might be the D (5 bases). Trimming pared 4 bases from V and 6 bases from J, leaving 14 bases between. Germline V gives CDR1 SGHTA, CDR2 FQGNSA. The CDR3 loop spans 14 amino acids. Variable domain in full (rest from reference TRBV7-2 and TRBJ2-3): GAGVSQSPSNKVTEKGKDVELRCDPISGHTALYWYRQSLGQGLEFLIYFQGNSAPDKSGLPSDRFSAERTGGSVSTLTIQRTQQEDSAVYLCASSSRQGYDTQYFGPGTRLTVL.

The chain links TRBV13 to TRBJ2-7; the D is unclear. Per the germline V gene, CDR1 is PRHDT and CDR2 is FYEKMQ (reference sequence). The V end lost 1 base, the J end lost 4 bases, and 8 bases lay between the germline ends. The CDR3 runs to 13 residues. CDR3 in DNA: TGTGCCAGCAGCTTAGTCGGCGGATACGAGCAGTACTTC. Protein: CASSLVGGYEQYF.

This clone occurred once. The chain joins TRBV7-9 to TRBJ2-1; a possible D gene is TRBD2 (6 bases). There are 12 residues in the CDR3. V lost 5 bases and J 9 bases, leaving 11 bases between the germline ends. Germline values: CDR1 SEHNR, CDR2 FQNEAQ (reference sequence). The CDR3 loop reads CASSPLAPEQFF. CDR3 sequence (DNA): TGTGCCAGCAGCCCTCTAGCGCCTGAGCAGTTCTTC.

Only a few counts were recorded for this clone. The rearrangement links TRBV27 to TRBJ1-6; no definite D call. The CDR3 extends over 12 amino acids. The germline CDR1 and CDR2 sequences are MNHEY and SMNVEV (reference sequence). V dropped 3 bases and J dropped 9 bases, with 6 bases sitting between them. This CDR3 reads CASSFGGSPLHF. The CDR3 bases are TGTGCCAGCAGTTTTGGAGGTTCACCCCTCCACTTT.

The chain employs TRBV28 and TRBJ2-7, with TRBD2 matching 9 bases. The CDR3 covers 14 residues. Germline CDR1 reads MDHEN; CDR2 reads SYDVKM. The CDR3 spells CAQGLAGPVSEQYF. The DNA for the CDR3 is TGTGCTCAGGGGCTAGCGGGACCCGTGAGCGAGCAGTACTTC.

J is TRBJ2-2 and V is TRBV7-2; 10 bases match TRBD1. The CDR3 consists of 15 residues. The trim removed 5 bases at V and 4 bases at J, leaving 4 bases unmatched. Germline CDR1 is SGHTA and CDR2 is FQGNSA. The CDR3 region is CASSQDRGITGELFF. The CDR3, as DNA: TGTGCCAGCAGCCAGGACAGGGGGATCACCGGGGAGCTGTTTTTT.

The count of this clone is one. V and J are TRBV11-3 and TRBJ2-3; TRBD1 agrees at 8 bases. Germline CDR1 and CDR2: SGHNT and YENEEA. This CDR3 has 15 amino acids. V shed 2 bases, J shed 2 bases, and the junction held 3 bases outside the gene matches. For the CDR3, the DNA is TGTGCCAGCAGCTTATCGGGACAGGTCACAGATACGCAGTATTTT. The encoded protein is CASSLSGQVTDTQYF.

The chain is built from TRBV7-6 and TRBJ2-5; possibly TRBD2 for D (6 bases). The CDR3 spans 15 residues. With 1 base removed from V and 4 bases from J, the gap between germline ends came to 13 bases. The germline gives CDR1 SGHVS, CDR2 FNYEAQ. The CDR3 region has the DNA TGTGCCAGCAGCTTAGGTTGGGGGGAAGGAGAGACCCAGTACTTC. Encoded protein: CASSLGWGEGETQYF.

This chain uses TRBV4-1 with TRBJ2-5; 16 bases match TRBD2. Looked up from germline, CDR1 is MGHRA and CDR2 is YSYEKL. This CDR3 comprises 20 residues. V gave up 5 bases and J gave up 5 bases; unmatched junction bases: 17. CDR3 region: CASSSPGLAGGPSLRETQYF. CDR3 nucleotide sequence: TGCGCCAGCAGCTCGCCGGGACTAGCGGGAGGGCCTTCCCTGAGGGAGACCCAGTACTTC.

The chain combines TRBV6-6 with TRBJ2-3, with 8 bases that match TRBD2. Germline-derived CDR1 and CDR2 are MNHNY and SVGAGI (reference sequence). With V trimmed by 2 bases and J by 2 bases, 6 bases remained unmatched. The CDR3 is 16 amino acids. The CDR3 nucleotides are TGTGCCAGCAGTTACCCAACTAGCGGAAACACAGATACGCAGTATTTT. As protein: CASSYPTSGNTDTQYF.

The V call is TRBV7-2, the J call TRBJ2-7; D perhaps matches TRBD2 (5 bases). The CDR3 consists of 15 residues. Germline V gene data show CDR1 as SGHTA and CDR2 as FQGNSA. V was cut by 0 bases and J by 3 bases, with 12 bases left in between. As DNA, the CDR3 is TGTGCCAGCAGCTTAGCGCCAGCGGACCTCTACGAGCAGTACTTC. It yields the protein CASSLAPADLYEQYF.

This clone was found once. This rearrangement joins TRBV5-4 to TRBJ2-3; D is uncertain. In germline, CDR1 is SGHNT, CDR2 YYREEE (reference sequence). Between the trimmed V and J ends, which lost 1 base and 8 bases, there was a span of 17 bases. The CDR3 spans 15 residues. The CDR3: CASSLINRETVTQYF. The CDR3 region has the DNA TGTGCCAGCAGCTTGATAAATCGAGAAACTGTTACGCAGTATTTT.

The V gene is TRBV3-1 (or the pseudogene TRBV3-2), the J gene TRBJ1-1, with D tentatively TRBD1 (6 bases). Trimming left V 4 bases short and J 4 bases short, with 16 bases between. CDR1 is LGHDT, CDR2 YNNKEL, per germline (reference sequence). This CDR3 spans 15 amino acids. The chain's CDR3 is CASSRSAGGVTEAFF. The CDR3 DNA is TGTGCCAGCAGCCGAAGCGCGGGGGGCGTCACTGAAGCTTTCTTT.

This chain uses TRBV10-3 with TRBJ2-1; 7 bases are a match to TRBD2. This CDR3 comprises 15 residues. The V gene end was trimmed by 2 bases and the J gene end by 3 bases; junction bases not matched to a gene: 4. Germline CDR1 ENHRY, CDR2 SYGVKD. CDR3 protein: CAISEGREDYNEQFF. In DNA form, the CDR3 reads TGTGCCATCAGTGAGGGTCGGGAGGACTACAATGAGCAGTTCTTC.

The chain carries TRBV19 and TRBJ1-5; TRBD1 matches at 10 bases. Trimming took 4 bases from V and 1 from J; bases not matched to a gene: 4. In germline, CDR1 is LNHDA, CDR2 SQIVND (reference sequence). This CDR3 region has 16 residues. The CDR3 DNA reads TGTGCCAGTAGTACCTGGACAGGGGGGAGCAATCAGCCCCAGCATTTT. Its translation is CASSTWTGGSNQPQHF.

This clone came up once. J is TRBJ2-1 and V is TRBV5-1; tentative D call: TRBD2 (6 bases). The germline V and J ends were trimmed by 4 bases and 0 bases, with 11 bases remaining between them. This CDR3 contains 15 residues. Germline V gives CDR1 SGHRS, CDR2 YFSETQ. The CDR3 region has the DNA TGCGCCAGCAGCCGGACTACGAGCTCCTACAATGAGCAGTTCTTC. It codes for CASSRTTSSYNEQFF.